What follows is one T cell receptor beta chain and its context. Original handling: Estimates of nucleated cell counts were drawn from the amplification of reference gene primers. Sequenced by immunoSEQ multiplex PCR; TCRdb stores in-frame clones only, minus some. The V and J calls and clone size come from that table; D and trimming were worked out from the DNA. The sample lists under 80,000 clones, about 80% occurring once. These data are taken from a study of blood T cell repertoires in COVID-19. Overall study context: Whether acute or convalescent, the COVID-19 samples came from the United States, Italy and Spain. Sample material is recorded as cDNA or gDNA derived from T cells, B-cell-depleted T cells, or PBMCs.

The germline gives CDR1 LNHNV, CDR2 YYDKDF (reference sequence). The CDR3 loop spans 15 amino acids. Trimming took 0 bases from V and 7 from J, leaving 12 bases between them. The sample was peripheral blood. The TCR originated in a man aged 50 to 59 with acute or convalescent COVID-19. The V gene is TRBV15, the J gene TRBJ1-4, with D possibly being TRBD1 (6 bases). The CDR3 protein is CATSRDTGGVEKLFF. For the CDR3, the DNA is TGTGCCACCAGCAGAGATACGGGGGGCGTTGAAAAACTGTTTTTT.